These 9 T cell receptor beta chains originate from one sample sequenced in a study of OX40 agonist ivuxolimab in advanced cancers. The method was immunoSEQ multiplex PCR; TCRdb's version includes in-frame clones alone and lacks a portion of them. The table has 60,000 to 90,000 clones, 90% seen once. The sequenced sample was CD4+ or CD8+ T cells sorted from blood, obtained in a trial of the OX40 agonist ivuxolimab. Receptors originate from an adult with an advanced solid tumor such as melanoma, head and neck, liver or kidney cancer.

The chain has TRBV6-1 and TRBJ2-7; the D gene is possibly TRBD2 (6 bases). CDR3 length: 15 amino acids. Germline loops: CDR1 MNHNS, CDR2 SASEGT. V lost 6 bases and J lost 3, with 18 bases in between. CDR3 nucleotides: TGTGCCAGCAGCGCCCGTCCGGGAGAGGGCTACGAGCAGTACTTC. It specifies CASSARPGEGYEQYF.

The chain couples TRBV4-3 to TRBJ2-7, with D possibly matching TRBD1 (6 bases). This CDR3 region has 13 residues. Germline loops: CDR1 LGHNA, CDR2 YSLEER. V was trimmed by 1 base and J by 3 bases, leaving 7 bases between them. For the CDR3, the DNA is TGCGCCAGCAGCCAAGCACAGGGCTACGAGCAGTACTTC. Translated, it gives CASSQAQGYEQYF.

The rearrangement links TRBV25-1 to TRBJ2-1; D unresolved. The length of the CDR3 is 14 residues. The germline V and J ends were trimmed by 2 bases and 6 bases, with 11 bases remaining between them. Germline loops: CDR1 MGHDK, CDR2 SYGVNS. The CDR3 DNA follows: TGTGCCAGCAGTGAACAGAGGTCGATCAATGAGCAGTTCTTC. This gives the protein CASSEQRSINEQFF.

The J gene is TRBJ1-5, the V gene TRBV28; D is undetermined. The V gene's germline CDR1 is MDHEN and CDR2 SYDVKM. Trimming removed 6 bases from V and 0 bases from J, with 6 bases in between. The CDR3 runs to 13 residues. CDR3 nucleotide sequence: TGTGCCAGCAGGACATCTAGCAATCAGCCCCAGCATTTT. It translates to CASRTSSNQPQHF.

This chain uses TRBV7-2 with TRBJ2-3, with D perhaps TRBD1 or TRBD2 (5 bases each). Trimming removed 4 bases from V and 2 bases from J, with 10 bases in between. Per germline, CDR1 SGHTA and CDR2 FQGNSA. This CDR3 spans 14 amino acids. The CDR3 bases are TGTGCCAGCAGCTATTTGGGGACCACAGATACGCAGTATTTT. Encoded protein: CASSYLGTTDTQYF.

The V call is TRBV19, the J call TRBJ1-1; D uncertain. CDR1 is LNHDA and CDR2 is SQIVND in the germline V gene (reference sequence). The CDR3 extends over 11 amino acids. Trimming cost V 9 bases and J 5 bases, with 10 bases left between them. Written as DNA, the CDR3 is TGTGCCAGCTCGCAGCGGACTGAAGCTTTCTTT. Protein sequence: CASSQRTEAFF.

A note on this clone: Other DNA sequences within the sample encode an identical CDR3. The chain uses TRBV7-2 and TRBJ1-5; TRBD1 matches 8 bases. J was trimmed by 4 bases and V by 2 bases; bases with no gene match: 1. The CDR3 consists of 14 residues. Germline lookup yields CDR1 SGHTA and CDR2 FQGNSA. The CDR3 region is CASSLRQGNQPQHF. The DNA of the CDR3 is TGTGCCAGCAGCTTAAGACAGGGGAATCAGCCCCAGCATTTT.

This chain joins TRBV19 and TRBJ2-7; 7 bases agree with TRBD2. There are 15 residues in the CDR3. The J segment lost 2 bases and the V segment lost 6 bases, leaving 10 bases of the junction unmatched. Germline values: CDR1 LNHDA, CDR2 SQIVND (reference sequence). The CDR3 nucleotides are TGTGCCAGTAGAGGGGACGGGACTAAAACCTACGAGCAGTACTTC. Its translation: CASRGDGTKTYEQYF.

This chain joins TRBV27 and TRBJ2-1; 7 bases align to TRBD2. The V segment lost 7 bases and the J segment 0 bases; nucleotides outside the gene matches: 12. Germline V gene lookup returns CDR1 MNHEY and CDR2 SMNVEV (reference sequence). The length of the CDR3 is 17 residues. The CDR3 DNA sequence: TGTGCCAGCACCCAGAACCCATCGGGGGGCTCCTACAATGAGCAGTTCTTC. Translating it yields CASTQNPSGGSYNEQFF.